The 31 T cell receptor beta chains presented below share a single source sample, sequenced in a study of CD8 T cell repertoires and HIV-1 epitope variants (TCRdb year 2020). The method behind the library was the immunoSEQ multiplex PCR assay. The immuneACCESS repertoire file appears here via TCRdb, limited to in-frame rearrangements. These files lack a portion of the clones; in checked studies, under half of the deficit traces to unresolved V genes, and the cause of the others is not known. The sample records more than 85,000 clones, approximately 70% of which are singletons. Roughly 25% of the sample goes to the ten largest clones. Sequencing input: uncultured baseline CD8+ T cells from peripheral blood mononuclear cells (PBMCs). The origin of the receptors is a male donor with HIV.

This clone was counted a few times. The J gene is TRBJ2-1, the V gene TRBV15; TRBD2 matches at 9 bases. Germline V gives CDR1 LNHNV, CDR2 YYDKDF (reference sequence). There are 18 residues in the CDR3. Trimming at V came to 3 bases and at J to 5 bases, leaving 14 bases not matched to a gene. The CDR3 protein is CATSSYDNGLASNNEQFF. CDR3 DNA sequence: TGTGCCACCAGCAGCTATGATAACGGACTAGCGAGTAACAATGAGCAGTTCTTC.

The gene calls are TRBV5-1 and TRBJ2-1; 7 positions agree with TRBD2. This CDR3 region has 16 residues. Looked up from germline, CDR1 is SGHRS and CDR2 is YFSETQ. With 0 bases clipped from V and 0 bases from J, the junction kept 3 bases outside the gene matches. The CDR3 sequence: CASSLALAASYNEQFF. The CDR3 DNA follows: TGCGCCAGCAGCTTGGCGCTAGCGGCCTCCTACAATGAGCAGTTCTTC.

CDR3 coding DNA: TGTGCCAGCAGTTACCCCCTCGATGAGCAGTTCTTC. It yields the protein CASSYPLDEQFF. This chain links TRBV6-6 with TRBJ2-1, with D unresolved. V was trimmed by 2 bases and J by 8 bases, leaving 7 bases between them. This CDR3 is 12 amino acids long. Germline assignment: CDR1 MNHNY and CDR2 SVGAGI (reference sequence).

This clone has only one observation. In DNA, the CDR3 is TGTGCCAGCAGCTTAGTTGAGCAGCAGTCTCAGAATGAGCAGTTCTTC. Translation gives CASSLVEQQSQNEQFF. V gene TRBV7-6 combines with J gene TRBJ2-1; D not resolved. Germline loops: CDR1 SGHVS, CDR2 FNYEAQ. V shed 1 base and J shed 7 bases, with 17 bases lying between them. The CDR3 covers 16 residues.

This clone appeared a few times. The sample has other DNA sequences that encode this CDR3 too. The genes are TRBV6-5 and TRBJ2-5, with D tentatively TRBD1 or TRBD2 (5 bases each). This CDR3 spans 14 amino acids. V lost 2 bases to trimming and J lost 3 bases, with 10 bases between them. Germline V gene lookup returns CDR1 MNHEY and CDR2 SVGAGI. The CDR3 reads CASSYVGTKETQYF. In DNA form, the CDR3 reads TGTGCCAGCAGTTACGTTGGGACGAAAGAGACCCAGTACTTC.

The rearrangement uses TRBV6-6 and TRBJ1-3; D is perhaps TRBD1 (5 bases). This CDR3 spans 14 amino acids. From germline, CDR1 is MNHNY and CDR2 SVGAGI (reference sequence). The V end lost 6 bases, the J end lost 1 base, and 10 bases lay between the germline ends. CDR3 sequence reads: CASRNGGSGNTIYF. DNA of the CDR3: TGTGCCAGCAGAAACGGGGGGTCTGGAAACACCATATATTTT.

The chain is built from TRBV19 and TRBJ2-3; 7 bases are shared with TRBD1. V lost 5 bases and J lost 6; bases outside the gene matches: 11. The CDR3 runs to 15 residues. The germline CDR1 and CDR2 sequences are LNHDA and SQIVND (reference sequence). CDR3 bases: TGTGCCAGTAGTGCCTCCGGGACCAGGGGGGATACGCAGTATTTT. Encoded protein: CASSASGTRGDTQYF.

The chain has TRBV7-8 and TRBJ1-4; a weak D match, TRBD1 (5 bases). The CDR3 runs to 14 residues. The ends were cut back, 5 bases at V and 1 base at J, with 8 bases in the middle. Germline assignment: CDR1 SGHVS and CDR2 FQNEAQ. The CDR3 DNA reads as TGTGCCAGCAGCCGGGGGGGAACTAATGAAAAACTGTTTTTT. Translating it yields CASSRGGTNEKLFF.

The gene calls are TRBV11-2 and TRBJ2-2, with D hard to call. Germline V lookup: CDR1 SGHAT, CDR2 FQNNGV. V lost 7 bases and J 1 base, leaving 19 bases between the germline ends. The CDR3 runs 17 residues. CDR3 amino acids: CASTSRPDRVNTGELFF. The CDR3 bases are TGTGCCAGCACTTCTCGACCCGATAGGGTGAACACCGGGGAGCTGTTTTTT.

This chain links TRBV9 with TRBJ1-2, with D uncertain. The CDR3 is 16 residues long. Between the trimmed V and J ends, which lost 2 bases and 6 bases, there was a span of 20 bases. Germline CDR1 is SGDLS and CDR2 is YYNGEE. The CDR3: CASSVTHRGRVDGYTF. Here the CDR3 DNA reads TGTGCCAGCAGCGTTACCCATCGCGGGAGAGTAGATGGCTACACCTTC.

V gene TRBV6-5 combines with J gene TRBJ1-5; perhaps TRBD1 as D (6 bases). The V end was cut by 6 bases, the J end by 7 bases, with 13 bases between. Germline V CDR1 and CDR2: MNHEY, SVGAGI. This CDR3 comprises 13 residues. For the CDR3, the DNA is TGTGCCAGCAGGAAGGGGGGGGGCCAGCCCCAGCATTTT. It encodes CASRKGGGQPQHF.

CDR3: CASSVANMNTEAFF. In DNA form, the CDR3 reads TGCGCCAGCAGTGTTGCGAACATGAACACTGAAGCTTTCTTT. This rearrangement joins TRBV10-2 to TRBJ1-1; D gene ambiguous. Germline loops: CDR1 WSHSY, CDR2 SAAADI. The CDR3 loop spans 14 amino acids. With 4 bases removed from V and 0 bases from J, the gap between germline ends came to 9 bases.

The V call is TRBV28, the J call TRBJ1-5, with 7 bases aligning to TRBD1. The germline V gene encodes CDR1 MDHEN and CDR2 SYDVKM. V lost 4 bases, J lost 7 bases, and 10 bases stayed unmatched. The CDR3 contains 15 residues. CDR3 sequence reads: CASSSPTGTRQPQHF. The DNA of the CDR3 is TGTGCCAGCAGTTCTCCGACAGGGACCAGGCAGCCCCAGCATTTT.

This sequence joins TRBV10-2 and TRBJ2-3; 11 bases fit TRBD2. Per the germline V gene, CDR1 is WSHSY and CDR2 is SAAADI. J lost 2 bases, V lost 4 bases, and 5 bases had no gene match. CDR3 size: 16 residues. CDR3 sequence reads: CASSVGTSGLTDTQYF. The CDR3 nucleotides read TGCGCCAGCAGTGTGGGGACTAGCGGTCTCACAGATACGCAGTATTTT.

The CDR3 reads CASSIMGGETQYF. CDR3 sequence (DNA): TGTGCCAGTAGTATTATGGGTGGAGAGACCCAGTACTTC. The J gene is TRBJ2-5, the V gene TRBV19; D gene ambiguous. V gave up 3 bases and J gave up 4 bases, with 9 bases separating them. The CDR3 spans 13 residues. From germline, CDR1 is LNHDA and CDR2 SQIVND (reference sequence).

The chain employs TRBV30 and TRBJ2-3; TRBD1 matches at 7 bases. The CDR3 is 13 amino acids. CDR1 is GTSNPN and CDR2 is SVGIG in the germline V gene (reference sequence). The J segment lost 0 bases and the V segment lost 5 bases, leaving 2 bases of the junction unmatched. The CDR3 DNA reads TGTGCCTGGTCAGGGGGAAGCACAGATACGCAGTATTTT. Amino acid sequence: CAWSGGSTDTQYF.

V is TRBV4-2 and J is TRBJ2-1; the D is unclear. CDR1 and CDR2 (germline): LGHNA, YNFKEQ. This CDR3 contains 13 residues. V dropped 1 base and J dropped 5 bases, with 6 bases sitting between them. Written as DNA, the CDR3 is TGTGCCAGCAGCCAAGTGGCCCACAATGAGCAGTTCTTC. Encoded protein: CASSQVAHNEQFF.

The chain recombines TRBV7-2 with TRBJ2-7, with D uncertain. Trimming left V 1 base short and J 4 bases short, with 14 bases between. This CDR3 has 15 amino acids. Germline V gives CDR1 SGHTA, CDR2 FQGNSA. CDR3 DNA sequence: TGTGCCAGCAGCTTAGGCCCCCGGACCCTATACGAGCAGTACTTC. This translates into CASSLGPRTLYEQYF.

V gene TRBV18 combines with J gene TRBJ2-3; D unclear. The V gene lost 0 bases and the J gene lost 0 bases, with 7 bases spanning the gap. This CDR3 comprises 15 residues. CDR1 is KGHSH, CDR2 LQKENI, per germline. CDR3 in amino acids: CASSPPVQSTDTQYF. In DNA, the CDR3 is TGTGCCAGCTCACCACCCGTTCAGAGCACAGATACGCAGTATTTT. The complete variable domain, with remaining parts taken from reference TRBV18 and TRBJ2-3, reads NAGVMQNPRHLVRRRGQEARLRCSPMKGHSHVYWYRQLPEEGLKFMVYLQKENIIDESGMPKERFSAEFPKEGPSILRIQQVVRGDSAAYFCASSPPVQSTDTQYFGPGTRLTVL.

This chain connects TRBV27 to TRBJ2-3, with 7 bases aligning to TRBD2. J gave up 1 base and V 0 bases, and 1 base lay outside the gene matches. Germline V gene lookup returns CDR1 MNHEY and CDR2 SMNVEV (reference sequence). This CDR3 region has 15 residues. The CDR3 reads CASSLSGRRTDTQYF. The CDR3 nucleotides read TGTGCCAGCAGTTTATCCGGGAGGCGCACAGATACGCAGTATTTT.

This chain links TRBV6-5 with TRBJ2-1; TRBD2 agrees at 7 bases. Germline assignment: CDR1 MNHEY and CDR2 SVGAGI. V dropped 6 bases and J dropped 5; count of bases not matched to a gene: 4. This CDR3 is 13 amino acids long. CDR3 loop: CASRAGLHNEQFF. The CDR3 DNA reads TGTGCCAGCAGGGCGGGACTACACAATGAGCAGTTCTTC.

This chain links TRBV6-1 with TRBJ1-5; D not certain. Per the germline V gene, CDR1 is MNHNS and CDR2 is SASEGT. Trimming pared 6 bases from V and 2 bases from J, leaving 5 bases between. There are 12 residues in the CDR3. CDR3 sequence: CASRIGNQPQHF. The CDR3 nucleotides are TGTGCCAGCAGAATAGGCAATCAGCCCCAGCATTTT.

The chain links TRBV5-1 to TRBJ2-1, with TRBD2 identical over 8 bases. The CDR3 sequence is 14 residues long. The V gene's germline CDR1 is SGHRS and CDR2 YFSETQ. Germline trimming cut 3 bases from V and 7 bases from J; bases unmatched to any gene: 6. CDR3 DNA: TGCGCCAGCAGCTCAAGCGGGGGTGGGAATGAGCAGTTCTTC. As protein: CASSSSGGGNEQFF.

V gene TRBV7-9 combines with J gene TRBJ1-6, with 8 bases that match TRBD1. The J segment lost 1 base and the V segment lost 1 base, leaving 9 bases of the junction unmatched. The length of the CDR3 is 19 residues. CDR1 and CDR2 (germline): SEHNR, FQNEAQ (reference sequence). Written as DNA, the CDR3 is TGTGCCAGCAGCTTAGTTGGCAGGGGGCGAGGTTCCTATAATTCACCCCTCCACTTT. Encoded protein: CASSLVGRGRGSYNSPLHF.

This clone appeared a single time. The chain employs TRBV28 and TRBJ1-1, with D possibly matching TRBD1 (5 bases). Looked up from germline, CDR1 is MDHEN and CDR2 is SYDVKM. The CDR3 consists of 14 residues. Trimming shortened V by 3 bases and J by 10 bases, and 18 bases separated the two germline ends. The CDR3 region is CASSFGGVVLGAFF. The CDR3 DNA is TGTGCCAGCAGTTTTGGGGGAGTTGTGCTGGGAGCTTTCTTT.

This clone appeared a single time. This rearrangement joins TRBV18 to TRBJ2-4; the D gene is possibly TRBD2 (6 bases). The CDR3 is 14 amino acids. Germline values: CDR1 KGHSH, CDR2 LQKENI. Deletions cut 6 bases from V and 5 bases from J, with 14 bases between. The CDR3 DNA reads TGTGCCAGCTCTCCCTCGGGGGTGGAAAACATTCAGTACTTC. Residues: CASSPSGVENIQYF.

The chain has TRBV10-2 and TRBJ1-5, with D perhaps TRBD1 (5 bases). V was shortened by 3 bases and J by 0 bases, with 15 bases between the two germline ends. CDR1 WSHSY and CDR2 SAAADI come from the germline V gene. CDR3 size: 17 residues. The CDR3 nucleotides are TGCGCCAGCAGTGACGTGTTCCGGGGCTTTAGCAATCAGCCCCAGCATTTT. It encodes CASSDVFRGFSNQPQHF.

This clone turned up a few times. V gene TRBV27 combines with J gene TRBJ2-7, with 7 bases identical to TRBD1. CDR3 size: 13 residues. V dropped 4 bases and J dropped 6; count of bases not matched to a gene: 6. Germline loops: CDR1 MNHEY, CDR2 SMNVEV (reference sequence). CDR3: CASSYRGRSEQYF. The CDR3 DNA sequence: TGTGCCAGCAGTTACAGGGGCAGGAGCGAGCAGTACTTC.

This clone was detected a few times. The CDR3 DNA is TGTGCCAGCAGGGATTTAGGGAGCTACGAGCAGTACTTC. Amino acid sequence: CASRDLGSYEQYF. V is TRBV28 and J is TRBJ2-7; tentatively, D is TRBD2 (5 bases). The CDR3 length is 13 residues. V was pared by 6 bases and J by 3 bases, with 12 bases between. Germline CDR1 reads MDHEN; CDR2 reads SYDVKM.

This clone was picked up one time. The rearrangement links TRBV7-9 to TRBJ2-2; D not resolved. From germline, CDR1 is SEHNR and CDR2 FQNEAQ (reference sequence). The V end was cut by 2 bases, the J end by 4 bases, with 5 bases between. The CDR3 contains 13 residues. In DNA, the CDR3 is TGTGCCAGCAGCTTAAAAATCACCGGGGAGCTGTTTTTT. Translating it yields CASSLKITGELFF.

The chain recombines TRBV7-9 with TRBJ2-3, with D tentatively TRBD1 or TRBD2 (5 bases each). CDR1 SEHNR and CDR2 FQNEAQ come from the germline V gene (reference sequence). Trimming cost V 5 bases and J 5 bases, with 11 bases left between them. This CDR3 comprises 13 residues. The CDR3 loop is CASSPGTVDTQYF. As DNA, the CDR3 is TGTGCCAGCAGCCCGGGGACGGTAGATACGCAGTATTTT.